The clone carrying this T cell receptor beta chain was seen a few times. The antigen is unknown. The sample comes from a study of early T cells in non-severe SARS-CoV-2 infection. General study findings and limits: VDJdb matches were skewed toward anti-spike CD8 T cell responses.

Unique molecular identifiers were affixed to single, distinct cDNA molecules. One entry per CDR3 protein results from TCRdb running MiXCR on the 5' RACE reads. Here the sample spans 55,000 to 80,000 distinct CDR3 sequences, roughly 12% being singletons. Trimming left V 2 bases short and J 8 bases short, with 9 bases between. Germline lookup yields CDR1 ENHRY and CDR2 SYGVKD. CDR3 length: 12 amino acids. Sample: whole blood, taken at baseline. V is TRBV10-3 and J is TRBJ1-2; D is undetermined. This clonotype was obtained from an adult who was a healthcare worker with PCR-confirmed SARS-CoV-2 infection or an uninfected control (not recorded which). The CDR3 DNA reads TGTGCCATCAGTGAGAATTCGGGAGGCTACACCTTC. As protein: CAISENSGGYTF.